A selection of T cell receptor beta chains follows, all from one sample in a study of beta chain features in type 1 diabetes. This table comes from immunoSEQ multiplex PCR, and its TCRdb copy is limited to in-frame clones, with some not included. The sample records tens of thousands of clones, about 69% being singletons. The sample consisted of Tregs from blood. The origin of the receptors is a man between 18 and 35 years old with type 1 diabetes. CDR3s include the opening cysteine and the closing phenylalanine or tryptophan.

v_gene	j_gene	CDR3aa
TRBV5-4	TRBJ2-1	CASSRTSGRSEQFF
TRBV7-6	TRBJ2-1	CASSLTSGRVNNEQFF
TRBV6-1	TRBJ2-1	CASSGGTSGMSYNEQFF
TRBV12-5	TRBJ2-2	CASGLALGLAGGPSTGELFF
TRBV2	TRBJ1-2	CASTDRVGGYTF
TRBV9	TRBJ2-1	CASSVRLYNEQFF
TRBV6-5	TRBJ2-1	CASSYSAFPYNEQFF
TRBV5-4	TRBJ2-3	CASSLGASGRDTQYF
TRBV5-6	TRBJ1-1	CASRRQGRVDTEAFF
TRBV5-1	TRBJ2-5	CASSLGSLKGETQYF
TRBV10-3	TRBJ1-3	CAISEGALGNTIYF
TRBV7-2	TRBJ1-1	CASSPRQGGTEAFF
TRBV28	TRBJ1-2	CASSPSGGTGAYGYTF
TRBV2	TRBJ2-7	CASSSPHGLGLYEQYF
TRBV30	TRBJ2-7	CAWSVGTGGSEQYF
TRBV5-1	TRBJ2-1	CASSLVRSSGVYNEQFF
TRBV6-6	TRBJ1-1	CAGAPVGAMNTEAFF
TRBV7-2	TRBJ1-1	CASSSRQGVLNTEAFF
TRBV7-2	TRBJ1-2	CASSPGFGYTF
TRBV6-5	TRBJ1-2	CASSSRPSRGYTF
TRBV2	TRBJ1-1	CASSEGQGRYNEAFF
TRBV4-3	TRBJ2-1	CASSQDKGVPWDEQFF
TRBV10-3	TRBJ2-1	CAISESLRGEQFF
TRBV29-1	TRBJ2-7	CSAAGTGFREQYF
TRBV7-2	TRBJ2-7	CASNLRTSEILNYEQYF
TRBV7-9	TRBJ2-1	CASSSTGGSNEQFF
TRBV5-4	TRBJ2-1	CASSSGQSNSYNEQFF
TRBV5-5	TRBJ1-5	CASSLEARNNRGPQHF
TRBV18	TRBJ2-3	CASSRSGPDTQYF
TRBV18	TRBJ2-5	CASSPDRGLVVEKYF
TRBV10-2	TRBJ1-1	CASSADLQEGNEAFF
TRBV7-2	TRBJ2-7	CASSPYWDWKGEQYF
TRBV20-1	TRBJ2-7	CSARDLVRDYF
TRBV7-9	TRBJ2-5	CASSLYGHYQETQYF
TRBV29-1	TRBJ1-1	CSVALGQGGGAFF
TRBV18	TRBJ2-3	CASSPTGTGDKDTQYF
TRBV10-3	TRBJ1-5	CAISELDPGQGGRPQHF
TRBV7-6	TRBJ1-4	CASSLTPETGGVGKLFF
TRBV28	TRBJ2-3	CASSYPKSTDTQYF
TRBV5-1	TRBJ2-5	CASSPSRGRVEETQYF
TRBV5-1	TRBJ2-5	CASTRDGAETQYF
TRBV7-2	TRBJ1-1	CASGYSRDREAFF
TRBV5-1	TRBJ2-2	CASSPQGTGELFF
TRBV6-5	TRBJ2-1	CASSYGQSREQFF